These T cell receptor beta chains were read from a single sample in a study of Ad26.COV2.S vaccination and SARS-CoV-2 variants. Sequenced by immunoSEQ multiplex PCR; TCRdb stores in-frame clones only, minus some. The sample includes about 350,000 clones, roughly 91% of them seen just once. The specimen was peripheral blood, collected in a trial of Ad26.COV2.S vaccine versus placebo. Receptors originate from a person between 18 and 59 years old who received the Ad26.COV2.S COVID-19 vaccine or a placebo. CDR3s include the opening cysteine and the closing phenylalanine or tryptophan. The D gene is left open where the match is weak. The size entry is marked missing in some rows and otherwise reads once, few, many or a size class.

v_call	clone_size	j_call	d_call	cdr3_aa	cdr3_nt
TRBV6-1	-	TRBJ2-7	TRBD1	CASSEAGTGRYEQYF	TGTGCCAGCAGCGAAGCCGGGACAGGGCGCTACGAGCAGTACTTC
TRBV5-1	-	TRBJ1-5	-	CASSGGPHQPQHF	TGCGCCAGCAGCGGGGGGCCCCATCAGCCCCAGCATTTT
TRBV12-3/TRBV12-4	-	TRBJ1-5	-	CASSKANQPQHF	TGTGCCAGCAGTAAGGCCAATCAGCCCCAGCATTTT
TRBV13	-	TRBJ2-1	TRBD1	CASSLNRGDEQFF	TGTGCCAGCAGCTTAAACAGGGGCGATGAGCAGTTCTTC
TRBV3-1/TRBV3-2	once	TRBJ1-4	-	CASSQERSGEEKLFF	TGTGCCAGCAGCCAAGAGAGGTCAGGGGAAGAAAAACTGTTTTTT
TRBV6-2/TRBV6-3	-	TRBJ2-5	-	CASSYPGKETQYF	TGTGCCAGCAGTTACCCCGGAAAAGAGACCCAGTACTTC
TRBV2	-	TRBJ2-5	-	CASSEWGLDQETQYF	TGTGCCAGCAGTGAATGGGGGCTAGATCAAGAGACCCAGTACTTC
TRBV5-1	-	TRBJ2-3	TRBD2	CASSFSDGGEGPDTQYF	TGCGCCAGCAGTTTCTCCGATGGGGGGGAGGGCCCAGATACGCAGTATTTT
TRBV28	-	TRBJ2-7	-	CASSQASKQYF	TGTGCCAGCAGTCAAGCGAGCAAGCAGTACTTC
TRBV5-1	-	TRBJ2-3	TRBD1	CASSLLVRQGSADTQYF	TGCGCCAGCAGCTTACTAGTGCGACAGGGGAGTGCAGATACGCAGTATTTT
TRBV7-2	-	TRBJ1-1	TRBD1	CASSLTLTGIAFF	TGTGCCAGCAGCTTAACCCTGACAGGGATAGCTTTCTTT
TRBV27	-	TRBJ1-2	-	CASSTGTNYGYTF	TGTGCCAGCAGCACCGGTACTAACTATGGCTACACCTTC
TRBV27	-	TRBJ1-2	TRBD1	CASSFRSDRGLNGYTF	TGTGCCAGCAGTTTCCGAAGTGACAGGGGGCTCAATGGCTACACCTTC
TRBV24-1	-	TRBJ1-2	TRBD1	CATSTGGRGYTF	TGTGCCACCTCCACAGGGGGAAGGGGCTACACCTTC
TRBV4-3	-	TRBJ1-6	-	CASSQGVVYNSPLHF	TGCGCCAGCAGCCAGGGGGTGGTCTATAATTCACCCCTCCACTTT
TRBV2	-	TRBJ2-1	TRBD2	CARSGVSYNEQFF	TGTGCCAGGAGCGGGGTCTCCTACAATGAGCAGTTCTTC
TRBV7-8	once	TRBJ2-7	TRBD2	CASSLDSGGAYEQYF	TGTGCCAGCAGCTTAGACAGCGGGGGGGCGTACGAGCAGTACTTC
TRBV5-6	once	TRBJ1-4	-	CASSGGRGNEKLFF	TGTGCCAGCAGCGGGGGAAGGGGGAATGAAAAACTGTTTTTT
TRBV5-6	few	TRBJ1-4	-	CASSFYGRGQGEKLFF	TGTGCCAGCAGCTTTTATGGCCGGGGGCAAGGTGAAAAACTGTTTTTT
TRBV4-3	-	TRBJ2-7	-	CASSQDRGRSYEQYF	TGCGCCAGCAGCCAAGATCGCGGCAGGTCCTACGAGCAGTACTTC
TRBV10-3	-	TRBJ1-2	-	CAISEAGRGNYGYTF	TGTGCCATCAGTGAGGCGGGCAGGGGCAACTATGGCTACACCTTC
TRBV4-3	-	TRBJ2-5	-	CASSQGGLVGETQYF	TGCGCCAGCAGCCAAGGCGGACTGGTGGGGGAGACCCAGTACTTC
TRBV5-1	few	TRBJ2-5	-	CASSLVPGPRARETQYF	TGCGCCAGCAGCTTGGTCCCGGGACCCCGGGCCAGGGAGACCCAGTACTTC
TRBV29-1	-	TRBJ1-4	-	CSVRDTEGEKLFF	TGCAGCGTACGAGACACTGAGGGTGAAAAACTGTTTTTT
TRBV5-4	once	TRBJ2-7	TRBD1	CASSRGTGSYEQYF	TGTGCCAGCAGCAGGGGGACAGGCTCCTACGAGCAGTACTTC
TRBV9	-	TRBJ2-5	-	CASSVHASDSHRRETQYF	TGTGCCAGCAGCGTACACGCCTCGGACAGCCACCGAAGGGAGACCCAGTACTTC
TRBV11-2	-	TRBJ2-7	TRBD2	CASSLALAAYSISYEQYF	TGTGCCAGCAGCTTAGCGCTAGCGGCCTACTCAATCTCCTACGAGCAGTACTTC
TRBV28	few	TRBJ1-1	-	CASSLRAAFEAFF	TGTGCCAGCAGTTTAAGGGCAGCCTTTGAAGCTTTCTTT
TRBV10-3	-	TRBJ1-5	-	CAISIGTLGQPQHF	TGTGCCATCAGTATAGGGACATTAGGGCAGCCCCAGCATTTT